The 8 T cell receptor beta chains in this list originate from one sample, sequenced in a study of control samples from healthy donors and cancer patients. TCRdb's copy holds only in-frame clones and misses some; the assay was immunoSEQ multiplex PCR. The repertoire holds over 80,000 clones, with about 79% as singletons. The material sequenced was blood. The receptor set was obtained from a woman between 25 and 40 years old in good health.

J is TRBJ1-5 and V is TRBV12-5, with 12 bases identical to TRBD1. With 4 bases clipped from V and 3 bases from J, the junction kept 7 bases outside the gene matches. This CDR3 contains 17 residues. CDR1 and CDR2 (germline): LGHNT, FRNRAP. The CDR3 nucleotides are TGTGCTAGTGGTTCCGGGACAGGGGGCAGTAACAATCAGCCCCAGCATTTT. This gives the protein CASGSGTGGSNNQPQHF.

This clone was seen only once. The gene calls are TRBV14 and TRBJ1-2; D remains ambiguous. Per the germline V gene, CDR1 is SGHDN and CDR2 is FVKESK. This CDR3 has 14 amino acids. V shed 0 bases and J shed 8 bases, with 13 bases lying between them. CDR3 in amino acids: CASSQDLGGYGYTF. CDR3 nucleotide sequence: TGTGCCAGCAGCCAAGATCTAGGAGGCTACGGCTACACCTTC.

The rearrangement uses TRBV6-5 and TRBJ1-2; 8 bases fit TRBD1. CDR3 size: 13 residues. Germline V CDR1 and CDR2: MNHEY, SVGAGI. V shed 8 bases and J 6 bases; nucleotides not matched to a gene: 8. Here the CDR3 reads CASCGQGRDGYTF. Here the CDR3 DNA reads TGTGCCAGCTGCGGACAGGGCCGGGATGGCTACACCTTC.

The chain links TRBV6-6 to TRBJ2-7; 11 nucleotides match TRBD2. Germline CDR1 MNHNY, CDR2 SVGAGI (reference sequence). This CDR3 is 15 amino acids long. The V and J ends lost 2 bases and 5 bases, in that order; junction bases with no gene match: 5. The CDR3 bases are TGTGCCAGCAGTTACCCAAATAGCGGGGGGGACGAGCAGTACTTC. Translated, it gives CASSYPNSGGDEQYF.

This sequence joins TRBV5-8 and TRBJ1-5; possibly TRBD1 for D (6 bases). There are 17 residues in the CDR3. CDR1 SGHTS and CDR2 YDEGEE come from the germline V gene. Trimming left V 0 bases short and J 1 base short, with 14 bases between. The CDR3 region has the DNA TGTGCCAGCAGCTTGGACGGCGGGGGCCGGAGCAATCAGCCCCAGCATTTT. Translation: CASSLDGGGRSNQPQHF.

The V and J genes are TRBV2 and TRBJ2-5; perhaps TRBD2 as D (5 bases). The CDR3 runs 11 residues. From germline, CDR1 is SNHLY and CDR2 FYNNEI. Trimming removed 11 bases from V and 4 bases from J, with 11 bases in between. In DNA form, the CDR3 reads TGTGCCTGCGCCCGGGGAGAGACCCAGTACTTC. Translation gives CACARGETQYF.

V usage is TRBV19 and J usage is TRBJ1-1; TRBD1 is a possible D gene (5 bases). The V and J ends lost 3 bases and 7 bases respectively, with 12 bases between them. The CDR3 runs to 13 residues. Germline-derived CDR1 and CDR2 are LNHDA and SQIVND (reference sequence). DNA of the CDR3: TGTGCCAGTAGTATGAGGGGACCACATGAAGCTTTCTTT. It is translated as CASSMRGPHEAFF.

The V call is TRBV5-6, the J call TRBJ1-2, with a possible D match to TRBD1 (6 bases). The V end was cut by 0 bases, the J end by 4 bases, with 10 bases between. Germline V lookup: CDR1 SGHDT, CDR2 YYEEEE. There are 14 residues in the CDR3. DNA of the CDR3: TGTGCCAGCAGCTTGGGGGGGGCTGGCTATGGCTACACCTTC. As protein: CASSLGGAGYGYTF.